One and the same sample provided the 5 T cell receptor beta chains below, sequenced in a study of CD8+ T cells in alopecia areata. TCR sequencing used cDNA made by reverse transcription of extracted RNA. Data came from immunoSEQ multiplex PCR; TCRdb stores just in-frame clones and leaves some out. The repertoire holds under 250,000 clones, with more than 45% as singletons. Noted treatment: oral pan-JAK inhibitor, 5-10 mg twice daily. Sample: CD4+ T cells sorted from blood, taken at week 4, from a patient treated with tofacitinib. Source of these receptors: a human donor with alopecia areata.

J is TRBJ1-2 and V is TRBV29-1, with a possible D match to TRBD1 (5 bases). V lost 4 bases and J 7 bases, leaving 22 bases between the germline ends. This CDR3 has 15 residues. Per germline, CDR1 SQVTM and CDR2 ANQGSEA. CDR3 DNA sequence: TGCAGCGTTGGCCAGGGAGAGGGGAGATTGGGTGGCTACACCTTC. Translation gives CSVGQGEGRLGGYTF.

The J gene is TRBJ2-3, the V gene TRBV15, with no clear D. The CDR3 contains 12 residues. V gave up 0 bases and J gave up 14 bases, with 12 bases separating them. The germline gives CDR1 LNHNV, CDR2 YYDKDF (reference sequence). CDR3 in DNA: TGTGCCACCAGCAGAGAGGTGGGCCGGCGGTATTTT. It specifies CATSREVGRRYF.

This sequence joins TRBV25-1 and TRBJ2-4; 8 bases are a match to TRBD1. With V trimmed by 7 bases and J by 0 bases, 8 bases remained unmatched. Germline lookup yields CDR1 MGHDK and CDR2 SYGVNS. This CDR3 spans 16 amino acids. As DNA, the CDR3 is TGTGCCAGCATCTTCGGACAGGGTCAAGCCAAAAACATTCAGTACTTC. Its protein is CASIFGQGQAKNIQYF.

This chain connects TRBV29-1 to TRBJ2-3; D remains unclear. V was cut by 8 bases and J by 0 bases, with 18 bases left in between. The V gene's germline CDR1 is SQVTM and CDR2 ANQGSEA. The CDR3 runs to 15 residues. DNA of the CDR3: TGCAGCATAAAAACCTCTCGAATCAGCACAGATACGCAGTATTTT. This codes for CSIKTSRISTDTQYF.

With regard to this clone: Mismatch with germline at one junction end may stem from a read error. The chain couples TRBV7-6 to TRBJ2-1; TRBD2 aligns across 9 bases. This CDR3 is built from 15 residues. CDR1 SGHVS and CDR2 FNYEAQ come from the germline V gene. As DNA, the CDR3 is TGTGCCAGCAGGTTAGAAGGGCTAGCGGGGAGTGAGCAGTTCTTC. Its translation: CASRLEGLAGSEQFF.